This is a list of T cell receptor beta chains from one sample in a study of T cell clones after liver transplantation. Sequencing used immunoSEQ multiplex PCR; TCRdb keeps in-frame clones, though not all of them. This table has roughly 18,000 clones, 85% to 90% appearing once. This material consisted of CD8+ T cells from blood, taken about 46 months after liver transplant. All receptors derive from a human patient who received a liver transplant. Certain T cells may be donor cells from the graft. CDR3s include the opening cysteine and the closing phenylalanine or tryptophan. The D gene is left open where the match is weak. Rows may omit the clone size; those that give it use once, few, many or a size class.

V gene	clone size	D gene	J gene	CDR3 protein	CDR3 DNA
TRBV28	.	TRBD2	TRBJ2-2	CASHPSGVNTGELFF	TGTGCCAGCCACCCTAGCGGGGTTAACACCGGGGAGCTGTTTTTT
TRBV27	.	.	TRBJ2-3	CASSLGLDTQYF	TGTGCCAGCAGTTTAGGTCTCGATACGCAGTATTTT
TRBV4-1	.	TRBD2	TRBJ2-1	CASSQDMAGGRPEQFF	TGCGCCAGCAGCCAAGATATGGCGGGAGGCCGCCCGGAGCAGTTCTTC
TRBV9	.	.	TRBJ1-2	CASGRSRGYPLYGYTF	TGTGCCAGCGGTCGGTCCAGGGGATATCCTCTCTATGGCTACACCTTC
TRBV28	.	.	TRBJ1-5	CASSLRGIYSNQPQHF	TGTGCCAGCAGTTTAAGGGGCATCTATAGCAATCAGCCCCAGCATTTT
TRBV13	.	.	TRBJ2-7	CASSSGIGYEQYF	TGTGCCAGCAGCTCCGGGATCGGCTACGAGCAGTACTTC
TRBV27	.	.	TRBJ2-7	CASTSYTQGVSYEQYF	TGTGCCAGCACGTCATACACGCAGGGAGTCTCCTACGAGCAGTACTTC
TRBV5-1	.	.	TRBJ2-7	CASSLVAGSYEQYF	TGCGCCAGCAGCTTGGTGGCAGGATCTTACGAGCAGTACTTC
TRBV28	.	TRBD2	TRBJ2-7	CASSFRPTSGFYEQYF	TGTGCCAGCAGTTTTCGACCGACTAGCGGTTTCTACGAGCAGTACTTC
TRBV9	.	.	TRBJ2-1	CASSVTSYNEQFF	TGTGCCAGCAGCGTAACCAGCTACAATGAGCAGTTCTTC
TRBV7-2	.	.	TRBJ2-5	CASSLIRKQETQYF	TGTGCCAGCAGCTTAATCAGAAAGCAAGAGACCCAGTACTTC
TRBV28	.	.	TRBJ2-3	CASSELGINPSTDTQYF	TGTGCCAGCAGTGAACTAGGAATTAATCCTAGCACAGATACGCAGTATTTT
TRBV7-9	.	.	TRBJ2-7	CASSLVSDRPGEQYF	TGTGCCAGCAGCTTAGTTTCCGACAGGCCGGGGGAGCAGTACTTC
TRBV10-1	.	TRBD2	TRBJ2-1	CASSGLAEDNEQFF	TGCGCCAGCAGTGGACTAGCGGAGGACAATGAGCAGTTCTTC
TRBV19	.	TRBD1	TRBJ1-2	CASRHRDSYGYTF	TGTGCCAGTAGGCATCGGGACAGCTATGGCTACACCTTC
TRBV2	large	TRBD2	TRBJ2-1	CASSDPSGRENEQFF	TGTGCCAGCAGTGACCCTAGCGGGAGGGAAAATGAGCAGTTCTTC
TRBV27	.	.	TRBJ1-1	CASSFSGEAFF	TGTGCCAGCAGTTTCAGTGGTGAAGCTTTCTTT
TRBV11-2	.	.	TRBJ2-7	CASSLFWDPSYEQYF	TGTGCCAGCAGCTTATTCTGGGATCCCTCCTACGAGCAGTACTTC
TRBV27	.	TRBD2	TRBJ2-1	CASSVLAGGPNEQFF	TGTGCCAGCAGTGTACTGGCGGGAGGGCCTAATGAGCAGTTCTTC
TRBV19	.	TRBD2	TRBJ2-7	CASSYGTSGPYEQYF	TGTGCCAGTAGCTATGGGACTAGCGGACCCTACGAGCAGTACTTC
TRBV19	once	TRBD1	TRBJ1-1	CASSSQGGGTEAFF	TGTGCCAGTTCATCCCAGGGGGGGGGCACTGAAGCTTTCTTT
TRBV27	.	TRBD2	TRBJ2-7	CASRNGAGRGGEQYF	TGTGCCAGCAGGAACGGGGCAGGGAGGGGAGGCGAGCAGTACTTC
TRBV28	.	.	TRBJ2-7	CASSFFSGGHEQYF	TGTGCCAGCAGCTTTTTCAGTGGTGGTCACGAGCAGTACTTC
TRBV15	.	.	TRBJ1-1	CATSRDGGGPGDTEAFF	TGTGCCACCAGCAGAGATGGAGGGGGGCCGGGGGACACTGAAGCTTTCTTT
TRBV10-3	.	TRBD1	TRBJ1-5	CAISEGGQGSNQPQHF	TGTGCCATCAGTGAGGGGGGACAGGGAAGCAATCAGCCCCAGCATTTT
TRBV5-1	.	TRBD2	TRBJ2-1	CASSPGLAGGRSYNEQFF	TGCGCCAGCAGCCCGGGACTAGCGGGAGGACGCTCCTACAATGAGCAGTTCTTC
TRBV5-1	once	TRBD1	TRBJ2-7	CASSWQGAGEQYF	TGCGCCAGCAGCTGGCAGGGGGCGGGCGAGCAGTACTTC
TRBV6-5	once	.	TRBJ2-2	CASSYSVNTGELFF	TGTGCCAGCAGTTACTCTGTGAACACCGGGGAGCTGTTTTTT
TRBV10-2	.	.	TRBJ1-5	CASSESWVFQHF	TGCGCCAGCAGTGAGTCGTGGGTCTTCCAGCATTTT
TRBV27	.	TRBD1	TRBJ1-2	CASSPDRGGLRYGYTF	TGTGCCAGCAGTCCGGACAGGGGAGGTTTGAGATATGGCTACACCTTC
TRBV10-3	.	.	TRBJ2-5	CAIKASGTKETQYF	TGTGCCATCAAGGCCTCAGGGACGAAAGAGACCCAGTACTTC
TRBV27	.	.	TRBJ1-3	CASSLGAPTSGNTIYF	TGTGCCAGCAGTTTAGGGGCCCCAACCTCTGGAAACACCATATATTTT
TRBV7-9	.	.	TRBJ1-1	CASSPRGGKITEAFF	TGTGCCAGCAGCCCCCGCGGGGGCAAAATAACTGAAGCTTTCTTT
TRBV6-1	.	.	TRBJ2-7	CASSETMREDEQYF	TGTGCCAGCAGTGAAACTATGAGGGAAGACGAGCAGTACTTC
TRBV5-1	.	TRBD2	TRBJ2-1	CASSLGLGGVNEQFF	TGCGCCAGCAGCTTGGGGTTGGGAGGGGTCAATGAGCAGTTCTTC
TRBV6-1	.	.	TRBJ1-1	CASSEKVGGAEAFF	TGTGCCAGCAGTGAAAAAGTGGGGGGGGCTGAAGCTTTCTTT
TRBV28	.	.	TRBJ2-5	CASSSPGSQETQYF	TGTGCCAGCAGTTCGCCAGGGAGCCAAGAGACCCAGTACTTC
TRBV27	.	.	TRBJ2-7	CASSPYEQYF	TGTGCCAGCAGTCCCTACGAGCAGTACTTC
TRBV5-1	once	.	TRBJ1-1	CASSFWDGNTEAFF	TGCGCCAGCAGCTTTTGGGATGGGAACACTGAAGCTTTCTTT
TRBV6-5	.	.	TRBJ2-7	CASSYGRGNSEQYF	TGTGCCAGCAGTTACGGAAGAGGAAACAGCGAGCAGTACTTC
TRBV11-2	once	.	TRBJ2-5	CASSLIWTADQETQYF	TGTGCCAGCAGCTTGATCTGGACAGCAGACCAAGAGACCCAGTACTTC